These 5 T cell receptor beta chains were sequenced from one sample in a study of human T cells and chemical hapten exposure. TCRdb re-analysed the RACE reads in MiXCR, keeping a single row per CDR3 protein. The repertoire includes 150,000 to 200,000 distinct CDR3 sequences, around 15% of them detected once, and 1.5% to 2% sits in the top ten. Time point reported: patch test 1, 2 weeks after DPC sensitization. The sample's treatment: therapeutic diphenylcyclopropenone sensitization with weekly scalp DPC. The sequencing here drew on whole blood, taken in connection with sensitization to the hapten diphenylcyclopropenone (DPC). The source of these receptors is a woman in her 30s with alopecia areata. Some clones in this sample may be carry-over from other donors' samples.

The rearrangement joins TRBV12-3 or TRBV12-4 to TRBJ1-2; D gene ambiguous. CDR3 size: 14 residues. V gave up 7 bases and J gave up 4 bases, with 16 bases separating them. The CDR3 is CASISSGRSYGYTF. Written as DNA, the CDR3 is TGTGCCAGCATCTCCTCGGGGAGATCCTATGGCTACACCTTC.

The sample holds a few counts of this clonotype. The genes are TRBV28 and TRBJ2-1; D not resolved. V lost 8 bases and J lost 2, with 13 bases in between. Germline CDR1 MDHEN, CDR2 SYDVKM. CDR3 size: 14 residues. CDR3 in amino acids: CASGRPDAYNEQFF. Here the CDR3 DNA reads TGTGCCAGCGGACGACCTGATGCCTACAATGAGCAGTTCTTC.

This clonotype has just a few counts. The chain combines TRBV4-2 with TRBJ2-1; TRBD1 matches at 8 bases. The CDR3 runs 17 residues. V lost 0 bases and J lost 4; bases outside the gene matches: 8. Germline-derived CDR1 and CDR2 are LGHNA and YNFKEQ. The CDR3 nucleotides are TGTGCCAGCAGCCAAGACCAGGGGGCTAATTTATACAATGAGCAGTTCTTC. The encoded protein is CASSQDQGANLYNEQFF.

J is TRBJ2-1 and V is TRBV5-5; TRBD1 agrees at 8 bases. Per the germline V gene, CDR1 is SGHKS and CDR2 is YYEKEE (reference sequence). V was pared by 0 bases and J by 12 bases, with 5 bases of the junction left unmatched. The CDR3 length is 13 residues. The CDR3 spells CASSLDGQGGQFF. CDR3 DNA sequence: TGTGCCAGCAGCTTGGATGGACAGGGAGGGCAGTTCTTC.

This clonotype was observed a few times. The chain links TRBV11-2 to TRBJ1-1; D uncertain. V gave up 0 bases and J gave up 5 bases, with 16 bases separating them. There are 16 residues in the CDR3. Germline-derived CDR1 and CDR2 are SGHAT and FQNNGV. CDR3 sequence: CASSLDRRGGSTEAFF. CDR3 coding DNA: TGTGCCAGCAGCTTAGATCGGCGGGGAGGGTCGACTGAAGCTTTCTTT.